This TCR beta chain was identified in a study of shared clonotypes between healthy human individuals. This table comes from immunoSEQ multiplex PCR, and its TCRdb copy is limited to in-frame clones, with some not included. The sample contains around 2.5 million clones, roughly 93% of which appear only once. Trimming removed 8 bases at V and 0 bases at J, with 22 bases between. Germline V CDR1 and CDR2: MNHEY, SMNVEV (reference sequence). This CDR3 is 17 amino acids long. The TCR originated in a man between 18 and 29 years old in good health. Some clones in this sample may be carry-over from other donors' samples. The chain joins TRBV27 to TRBJ1-1, with D uncertain. Sequences were obtained from naive CD4+ T cells from PBMCs. Subset reported: CD45RA+ positively selected. The CDR3, as DNA: TGTGCCAGCGGCGGTCGATGGCAGACCCTCATGAACACTGAAGCTTTCTTT. This encodes CASGGRWQTLMNTEAFF.